This T cell receptor beta chain comes out of a study of blood T cell repertoires in COVID-19. The wider study: COVID-19 samples, acute and convalescent, were from the United States, Italy and Spain.

In the original processing: Nucleated cell counts were estimated from reference gene primer amplification. Some clones are missing from TCRdb's copy, which holds only in-frame ones; the method was immunoSEQ multiplex PCR. V, J and clone size derive from that table, while D and trimming were established from the DNA sequence. The table has some 240,000 clones, 80% to 95% seen once. The sequence was collected from a man in his fifties or sixties with COVID-19, enrolled during active disease. The sample taken for sequencing was peripheral blood.

The CDR3 nucleotides are TGTGCCAGCAGTTTCGGGTATAACACCGGGGAGCTGTTTTTT. Translated: CASSFGYNTGELFF. The genes are TRBV27 and TRBJ2-2; D gene ambiguous. In germline, CDR1 is MNHEY, CDR2 SMNVEV (reference sequence). The ends were cut back, 3 bases at V and 2 bases at J, with 7 bases in the middle. The CDR3 runs 14 residues.